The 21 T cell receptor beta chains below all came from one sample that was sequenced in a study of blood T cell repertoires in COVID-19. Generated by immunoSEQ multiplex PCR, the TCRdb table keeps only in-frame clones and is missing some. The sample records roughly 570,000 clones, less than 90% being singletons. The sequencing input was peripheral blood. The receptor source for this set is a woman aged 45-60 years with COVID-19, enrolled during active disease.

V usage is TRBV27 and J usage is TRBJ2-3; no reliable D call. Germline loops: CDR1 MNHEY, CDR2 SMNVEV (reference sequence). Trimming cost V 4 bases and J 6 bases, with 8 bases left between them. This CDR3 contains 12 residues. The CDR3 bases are TGTGCCAGCAGTTCATCCCTTGATACGCAGTATTTT. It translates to CASSSSLDTQYF.

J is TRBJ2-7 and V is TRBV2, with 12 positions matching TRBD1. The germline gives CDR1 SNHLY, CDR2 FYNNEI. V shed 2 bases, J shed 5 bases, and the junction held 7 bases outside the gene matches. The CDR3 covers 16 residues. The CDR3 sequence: CASSEYGTGGYHEQYF. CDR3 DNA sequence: TGTGCCAGCAGTGAATACGGGACAGGGGGCTACCACGAGCAGTACTTC.

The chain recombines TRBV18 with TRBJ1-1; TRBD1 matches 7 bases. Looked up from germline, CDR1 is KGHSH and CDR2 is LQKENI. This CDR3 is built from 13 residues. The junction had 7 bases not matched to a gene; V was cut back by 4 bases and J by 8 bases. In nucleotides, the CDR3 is TGTGCCAGCTCACATGGGACAGAGGGGGAAGCTTTCTTT. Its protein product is CASSHGTEGEAFF.

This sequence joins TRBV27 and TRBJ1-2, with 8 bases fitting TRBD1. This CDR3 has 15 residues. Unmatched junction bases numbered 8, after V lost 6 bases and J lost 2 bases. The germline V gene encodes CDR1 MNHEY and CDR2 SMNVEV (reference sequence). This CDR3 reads CASSLSRTGNYGYTF. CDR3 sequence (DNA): TGTGCCAGCAGCCTATCGAGGACAGGGAACTATGGCTACACCTTC.

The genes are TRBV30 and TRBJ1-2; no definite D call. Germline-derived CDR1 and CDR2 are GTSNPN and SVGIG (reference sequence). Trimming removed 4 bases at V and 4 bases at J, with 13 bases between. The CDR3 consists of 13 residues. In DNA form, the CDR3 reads TGTGCCTGGATGGTCGGGGATGTCTATGGCTACACCTTC. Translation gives CAWMVGDVYGYTF.

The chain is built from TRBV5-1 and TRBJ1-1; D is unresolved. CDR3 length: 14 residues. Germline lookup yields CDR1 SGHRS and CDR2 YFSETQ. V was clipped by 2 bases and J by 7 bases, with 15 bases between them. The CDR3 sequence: CASSLMEEPGEAFF. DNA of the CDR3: TGCGCCAGCAGCTTAATGGAGGAGCCGGGTGAAGCTTTCTTT.

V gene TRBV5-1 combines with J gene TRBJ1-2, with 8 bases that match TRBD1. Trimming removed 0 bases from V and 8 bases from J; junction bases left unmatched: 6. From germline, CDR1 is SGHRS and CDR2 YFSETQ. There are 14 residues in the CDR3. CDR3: CASSLDGQGRGYTF. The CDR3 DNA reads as TGCGCCAGCAGCTTGGACGGACAGGGCCGGGGCTACACCTTC.

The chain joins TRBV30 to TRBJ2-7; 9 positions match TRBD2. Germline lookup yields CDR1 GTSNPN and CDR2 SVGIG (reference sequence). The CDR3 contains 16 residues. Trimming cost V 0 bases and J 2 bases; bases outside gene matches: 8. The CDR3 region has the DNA TGTGCCTGGAGTGTTTGGGCTAGCGGGGACCCCTACGAGCAGTACTTC. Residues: CAWSVWASGDPYEQYF.

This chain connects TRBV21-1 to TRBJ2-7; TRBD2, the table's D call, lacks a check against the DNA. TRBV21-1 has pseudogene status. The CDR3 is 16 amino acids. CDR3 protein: CASSKGVGEGVQEQYF. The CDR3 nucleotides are TGTGCCAGCAGCAAAGGGGTAGGGGAGGGGGTCCAGGAGCAGTACTTC.

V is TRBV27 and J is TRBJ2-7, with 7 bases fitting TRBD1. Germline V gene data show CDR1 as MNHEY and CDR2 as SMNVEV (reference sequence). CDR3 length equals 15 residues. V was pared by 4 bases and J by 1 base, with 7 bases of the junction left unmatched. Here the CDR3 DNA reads TGTGCCAGCAGTTCCCCGGACAGGACATCCTACGAGCAGTACTTC. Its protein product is CASSSPDRTSYEQYF.

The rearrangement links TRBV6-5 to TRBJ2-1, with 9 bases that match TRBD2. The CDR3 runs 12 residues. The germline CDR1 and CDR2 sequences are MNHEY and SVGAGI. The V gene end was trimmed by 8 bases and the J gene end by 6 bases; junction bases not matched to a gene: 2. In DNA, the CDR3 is TGTGCCAGCGGGCGGGGGGGCAATGAGCAGTTCTTC. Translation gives CASGRGGNEQFF.

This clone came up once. CDR3 region: CASRTTSGGLGTGELFF. The DNA for the CDR3 is TGCGCCAGCAGAACAACTAGCGGGGGACTTGGAACCGGGGAGCTGTTTTTT. This rearrangement joins TRBV5-1 to TRBJ2-2; 11 bases align to TRBD2. The V and J ends lost 5 bases and 5 bases, in that order; junction bases with no gene match: 11. Germline V lookup: CDR1 SGHRS, CDR2 YFSETQ. This CDR3 contains 17 residues.

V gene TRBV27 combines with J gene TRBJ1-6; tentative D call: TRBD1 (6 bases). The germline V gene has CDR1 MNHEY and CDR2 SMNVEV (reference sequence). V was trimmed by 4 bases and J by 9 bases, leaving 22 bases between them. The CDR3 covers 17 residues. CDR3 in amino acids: CASSSGAVRLKPSPLHF. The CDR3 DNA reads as TGTGCCAGCAGTTCAGGGGCGGTCCGACTAAAACCTTCACCCCTCCACTTT.

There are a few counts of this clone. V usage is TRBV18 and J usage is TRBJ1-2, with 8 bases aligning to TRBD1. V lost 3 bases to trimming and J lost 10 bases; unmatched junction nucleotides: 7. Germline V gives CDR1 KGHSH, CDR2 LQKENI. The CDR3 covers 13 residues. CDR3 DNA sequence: TGTGCCAGCTCACCGGACAGGGATTTAGACTACACCTTC. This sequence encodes CASSPDRDLDYTF. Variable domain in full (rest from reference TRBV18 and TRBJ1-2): NAGVMQNPRHLVRRRGQEARLRCSPMKGHSHVYWYRQLPEEGLKFMVYLQKENIIDESGMPKERFSAEFPKEGPSILRIQQVVRGDSAAYFCASSPDRDLDYTFGSGTRLTVV.

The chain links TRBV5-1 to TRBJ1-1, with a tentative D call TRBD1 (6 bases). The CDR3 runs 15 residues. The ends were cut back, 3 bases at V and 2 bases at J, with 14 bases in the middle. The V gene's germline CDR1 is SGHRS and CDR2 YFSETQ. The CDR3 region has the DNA TGCGCCAGCAGCTCCTCCTGGACAGATAACACTGAAGCTTTCTTT. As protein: CASSSSWTDNTEAFF.

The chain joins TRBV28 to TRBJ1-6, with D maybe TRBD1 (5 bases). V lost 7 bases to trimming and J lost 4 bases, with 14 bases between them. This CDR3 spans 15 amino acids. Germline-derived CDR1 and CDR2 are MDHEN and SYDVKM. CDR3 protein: CASIWEGPYNSPLHF. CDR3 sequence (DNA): TGTGCCAGCATCTGGGAGGGGCCTTATAATTCACCCCTCCACTTT.

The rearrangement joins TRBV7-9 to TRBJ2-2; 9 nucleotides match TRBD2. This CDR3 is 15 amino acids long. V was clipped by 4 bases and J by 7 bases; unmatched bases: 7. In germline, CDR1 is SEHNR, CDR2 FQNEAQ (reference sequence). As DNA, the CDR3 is TGTGCCAGCAGCTCGGCTAGCGGGGTCGGCGGGGAGCTGTTTTTT. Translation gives CASSSASGVGGELFF.

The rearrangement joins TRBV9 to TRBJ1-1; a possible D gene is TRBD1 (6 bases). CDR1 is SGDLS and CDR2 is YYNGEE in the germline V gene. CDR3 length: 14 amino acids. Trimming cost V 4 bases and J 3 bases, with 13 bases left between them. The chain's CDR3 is CASSPLTGYTEAFF. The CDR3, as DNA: TGTGCCAGCAGCCCTCTGACAGGTTACACTGAAGCTTTCTTT.

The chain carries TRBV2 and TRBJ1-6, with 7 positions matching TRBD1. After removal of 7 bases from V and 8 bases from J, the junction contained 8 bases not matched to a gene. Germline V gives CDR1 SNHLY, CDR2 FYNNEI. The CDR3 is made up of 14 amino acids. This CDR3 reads CASMSRQGHSPLHF. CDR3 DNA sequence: TGTGCCAGCATGAGCAGACAGGGTCATTCACCCCTCCACTTT. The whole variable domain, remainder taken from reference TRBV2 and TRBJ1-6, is EPEVTQTPSHQVTQMGQEVILRCVPISNHLYFYWYRQILGQKVEFLVSFYNNEISEKSEIFDDQFSVERPDGSNFTLKIRSTKLEDSAMYFCASMSRQGHSPLHFGNGTRLTVT.

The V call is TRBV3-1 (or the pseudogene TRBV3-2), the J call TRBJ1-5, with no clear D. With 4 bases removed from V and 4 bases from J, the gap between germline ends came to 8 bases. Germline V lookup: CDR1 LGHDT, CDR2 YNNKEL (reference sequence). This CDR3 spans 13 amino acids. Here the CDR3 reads CASSLEENQPQHF. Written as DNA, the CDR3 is TGTGCCAGCAGCCTGGAGGAAAATCAGCCCCAGCATTTT.

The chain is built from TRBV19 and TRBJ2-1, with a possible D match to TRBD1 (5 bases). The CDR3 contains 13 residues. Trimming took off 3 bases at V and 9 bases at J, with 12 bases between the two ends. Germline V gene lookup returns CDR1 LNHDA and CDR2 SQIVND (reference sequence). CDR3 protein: CASSIDSGLEQFF. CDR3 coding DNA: TGTGCCAGTAGTATCGACTCAGGGCTTGAGCAGTTCTTC.